This TCR beta chain originates from a study of T cell clusters in autoimmune cytopenias. Across the whole study: A median of about 54,000 TRB reads per sample yielded a median around 2,000 distinct clonotypes. Study outcomes and limitations: TRB repertoire shifts in secondary cytopenia and chronic lymphocytic leukemia mostly reflected lymphoma, not autoimmunity. Clustering suggested that physiological T cell clusters were missing in primary autoimmune cytopenia patients.

One tube held mixed TRB-A and TRB-B primer pools for touch-down PCR. TCRdb reprocessed the multiplex PCR reads; each CDR3 protein has one entry and no DNA is given. The table for this sample gives 3,000 or so distinct CDR3 sequences. As regards this clonotype: The antigen remains unidentified.

TRB amplification used roughly 250 ng of peripheral blood genomic DNA. Germline V gene data show CDR1 as PRHDT and CDR2 as FYEKMQ (reference sequence). The CDR3 is 17 residues long. The receptor was isolated from a human donor with an autoimmune cytopenia or autoimmune hepatitis (not recorded which). This chain joins TRBV13 and TRBJ2-3; TCRdb returns TRBD2, unconfirmable since there is no DNA. The sample taken for sequencing was peripheral blood. The CDR3 here is CASSRPGTSGGEDTQYF. The full variable domain, its missing parts supplied by reference TRBV13 and TRBJ2-3, is AAGVIQSPRHLIKEKRETATLKCYPIPRHDTVYWYQQGPGQDPQFLISFYEKMQSDKGSIPDRFSAQQFSDYHSELNMSSLELGDSALYFCASSRPGTSGGEDTQYFGPGTRLTVL.